The 31 T cell receptor beta chains listed next were all sequenced from one sample in a study of tumor and adjacent non-tumor tissue in lung cancer. The library came from three nested PCR rounds adapted from ARM-PCR protocols. One entry per CDR3 protein results from TCRdb running MiXCR on the multiplex PCR reads. The data show about 100,000 distinct CDR3 sequences, with around three fifths seen just once and roughly 18% held by the top ten. No cell sorting was done before RNA was extracted from the tissue. Distant lung tissue was collected more than 3 cm away from the tumor edge. The sequencing sample was made of distant non-tumor lung tissue. These receptors came from a young man with non-small cell lung cancer.

The sample holds one count of this clonotype. A read error may produce the germline difference seen at one junction end. The CDR3 sequence: CARSSDREGPDEKLFF. The CDR3 region has the DNA TGTGCCAGGAGCTCGGACAGGGAAGGGCCTGACGAAAAACTGTTTTTT. The rearrangement joins TRBV7-9 to TRBJ1-4; 8 bases align to TRBD1. Germline CDR1 reads SEHNR; CDR2 reads FQNEAQ (reference sequence). The CDR3 is 16 amino acids.

In the case of this clonotype: Relative to the germline gene, one junction end is altered; a read error may explain this. The chain links TRBV11-2 to TRBJ2-1, with D hard to call. There are 15 residues in the CDR3. Per the germline V gene, CDR1 is SGHAT and CDR2 is FQNNGV. The CDR3 region is CANSPWAVHYNEQFF. In nucleotides, the CDR3 is TGTGCCAACAGCCCCTGGGCAGTCCACTACAATGAGCAGTTCTTC.

Turning to this clonotype: One end of the junction varies from germline; a read error may be responsible. The chain combines TRBV12-3 or TRBV12-4 with TRBJ2-3; 11 positions match TRBD2. The CDR3 contains 15 residues. Here the CDR3 DNA reads TGTGCCTGCAGTTTAACTAGCGGGGGCACAGATACGCAATATTTT. It specifies CACSLTSGGTDTQYF.

This clonotype occurred once. The chain is built from TRBV6-1 and TRBJ2-7, with D perhaps given as TRBD1 or TRBD2 (6 bases each). Germline CDR1 reads MNHNS; CDR2 reads SASEGT. This CDR3 has 15 residues. V was clipped by 7 bases and J by 5 bases, with 21 bases between them. The CDR3 loop reads CASTPCGQIADEQYF. DNA of the CDR3: TGTGCCAGCACTCCGTGTGGACAGATAGCGGACGAGCAGTACTTC.

Regarding this clonotype: Given a much more abundant clone one base away, this may be a read error. CDR3 sequence reads: CASRRGRGQAFF. CDR3 nucleotide sequence: TGTGCCAGCAGACGGGGGAGGGGACAAGCTTTCTTT. The chain uses TRBV12-3 or TRBV12-4 and TRBJ1-1, with TRBD1 as a possible D gene (5 bases). Trimming removed 6 bases from V and 9 bases from J, with 14 bases in between. This CDR3 comprises 12 residues.

This clonotype was seen just once. Given a much more abundant clone one base away, this may be a read error. J is TRBJ1-5 and V is TRBV5-5; D uncertain. Per germline, CDR1 SGHKS and CDR2 YYEKEE (reference sequence). This CDR3 has 16 residues. The CDR3 coding sequence is TGTCCCAGCAGCTTGGTAACGGTTTCCGGCAATCAGCCCCAGCATTTT. It translates to CPSSLVTVSGNQPQHF. The entire variable domain, with the rest obtained from reference TRBV5-5 and TRBJ1-5, is as follows: DAGVTQSPTHLIKTRGQQVTLRCSPISGHKSVSWYQQVLGQGPQFIFQYYEKEERGRGNFPDRFSARQFPNYSSELNVNALLLGDSALYLCPSSLVTVSGNQPQHFGDGTRLSIL.

As concerns this clonotype: As the CDR3 is not closed by the conserved phenylalanine or tryptophan, this likely results from a read error. This CDR3 reads CASSQPPGTGFYEQYS. CDR3 DNA sequence: TGCGCCAGTAGCCAACCTCCCGGGACAGGGTTCTACGAGCAGTACTCC. The chain recombines TRBV4-1 with TRBJ2-7; 9 nucleotides line up with TRBD1. Germline lookup yields CDR1 MGHRA and CDR2 YSYEKL. The length of the CDR3 is 16 residues.

This clonotype showed up many times. J is TRBJ2-1 and V is TRBV29-1, with 8 bases aligning to TRBD2. The germline V gene encodes CDR1 SQVTM and CDR2 ANQGSEA. The junction had 1 base not matched to a gene; V was cut back by 3 bases and J by 3 bases. CDR3 length: 13 residues. CDR3 DNA: TGCAGCGTTGAGCGGGGGGACTACAATGAGCAGTTCTTC. Translating gives CSVERGDYNEQFF.

This clonotype was counted many times. The genes are TRBV20-1 and TRBJ1-2; D is perhaps TRBD1 (5 bases). Germline V lookup: CDR1 DFQATT, CDR2 SNEGSKA (reference sequence). V lost 7 bases and J 1 base, leaving 16 bases between the germline ends. This CDR3 is 14 amino acids long. As DNA, the CDR3 is TGCAGTGGGGTTCTTTACAGGAATAACTATGGCTACACCTTC. It codes for CSGVLYRNNYGYTF.

This clonotype was counted many times. The J gene is TRBJ1-5, the V gene TRBV6-2 or TRBV6-3, with a weak D call TRBD1 (6 bases). The V gene lost 2 bases and the J gene lost 7 bases, with 12 bases spanning the gap. CDR1 and CDR2 from the germline V gene are MNHEY and SVGEGT. The CDR3 extends over 14 amino acids. CDR3 nucleotides: TGTGCCAGCAGTTACCGGGGGCGCAGGCAGCCCCAGCATTTT. This codes for CASSYRGRRQPQHF.

The table lists this clonotype with a few counts. The genes are TRBV7-3 and TRBJ2-1; D not resolved. V dropped 1 base and J dropped 8 bases, with 9 bases sitting between them. In germline, CDR1 is SGHTA, CDR2 FQGTGA. This CDR3 comprises 13 residues. The CDR3 nucleotides are TGTGCCAGCAGCTTAAATAGGGCCCATGAGCAGTTCTTC. This translates into CASSLNRAHEQFF.

Remarks on this clonotype: Because the CDR3's place on the DNA is in doubt, the DNA is left out and the CDR3 is given as listed by TCRdb. This chain uses TRBV5-1 with TRBJ1-2; the tabulated D call, TRBD1, remains unverified against the DNA. The CDR3 spans 14 amino acids, including both terminal residues. Germline CDR1 SGHRS, CDR2 YFSETQ. Here the CDR3 reads CASSLDQGSYGCTF.

This clonotype was recorded many times. The rearrangement joins TRBV2 to TRBJ1-1; D not resolved. The V end was cut by 3 bases, the J end by 1 base, with 3 bases between. This CDR3 comprises 12 residues. The germline CDR1 and CDR2 sequences are SNHLY and FYNNEI. The CDR3 is CASSEGNTEAFF. The DNA of the CDR3 is TGTGCCAGCAGTGAGGGGAACACTGAAGCTTTCTTT.

This chain uses TRBV5-1 with TRBJ2-7; D uncertain. CDR3 length equals 13 residues. Trimming cost V 4 bases and J 0 bases, with 8 bases left between them. The germline V gene encodes CDR1 SGHRS and CDR2 YFSETQ. The CDR3 region is CASSVLSSYEQYF. The DNA for the CDR3 is TGCGCCAGCAGCGTCCTAAGCTCCTACGAGCAGTACTTC.

The chain couples TRBV5-6 to TRBJ2-7; D not resolved. Deletions cut 0 bases from V and 7 bases from J, with 8 bases between. The CDR3 is 12 amino acids. Germline lookup yields CDR1 SGHDT and CDR2 YYEEEE. The CDR3 sequence: CASSLAGCEQYF. CDR3 DNA sequence: TGTGCCAGCAGCTTGGCCGGGTGTGAGCAGTACTTC.

As concerns this clonotype: One end of the junction does not line up with germline, which may come from a read error. The gene calls are TRBV20-1 and TRBJ2-1; no clear D gene. The CDR3 covers 14 residues. Germline V gives CDR1 DFQATT, CDR2 SNEGSKA (reference sequence). CDR3 bases: TGCAATGCTAGATCCCAGGAAGGTCTGAATGAGCAGTTCTTC. This encodes CNARSQEGLNEQFF.

On this clonotype: The final CDR3 position lacks the conserved phenylalanine or tryptophan, pointing to a likely read error. The V call is TRBV28, the J call TRBJ2-1; unclear D gene. The CDR3 is 14 amino acids. Germline CDR1 MDHEN, CDR2 SYDVKM. The CDR3 nucleotides are TGTGGCAGCAGTTCTCCCCCCTCCTACAATGAGCAGTTCCTC. This gives the protein CGSSSPPSYNEQFL.

The table lists this clonotype with many counts. This chain joins TRBV20-1 and TRBJ2-2; D unresolved. The CDR3 is 14 amino acids. Germline assignment: CDR1 DFQATT and CDR2 SNEGSKA (reference sequence). Trimming stripped 1 base from V and 0 bases from J, with 6 bases between. The CDR3: CSARGTSNTGELFF. Here the CDR3 DNA reads TGCAGTGCTAGAGGGACCTCGAACACCGGGGAGCTGTTTTTT.

On this clonotype: At one end, the junction sequence differs from germline, possibly due to a read error. This chain joins TRBV6-5 and TRBJ1-2; weak D call: TRBD1 (5 bases). This CDR3 region has 13 residues. Germline loops: CDR1 MNHEY, CDR2 SVGAGI. The CDR3 here is CASSYSRRAGYTF. CDR3 in DNA: TGTGCCAGTAGTTACTCGCGCAGGGCGGGCTACACCTTC.

This clonotype was detected ten times or more. CDR3 nucleotides: TGTGCCAGCAGTTACGGAGGGAAGCAGTTCTTC. Translating it yields CASSYGGKQFF. V gene TRBV6-5 combines with J gene TRBJ2-1; weak D call: TRBD2 (6 bases). Trimming cost V 2 bases and J 11 bases, with 7 bases left between them. Germline-derived CDR1 and CDR2 are MNHEY and SVGAGI. The CDR3 loop spans 11 amino acids.

As concerns this clonotype: The junction departs from the called germline gene at one end, perhaps through a read error. The genes are TRBV11-3 and TRBJ2-1; D gene uncertain. Germline loops: CDR1 SGHNT, CDR2 YENEEA. The CDR3 sequence is 12 residues long. CDR3 sequence: CASSVVPDEEFF. The DNA of the CDR3 is TGTGCAAGCAGCGTAGTCCCCGATGAGGAGTTCTTC.

This clonotype was picked up many times. The rearrangement uses TRBV11-3 and TRBJ2-1, with D perhaps matching TRBD2 (6 bases). This CDR3 spans 14 amino acids. Per the germline V gene, CDR1 is SGHNT and CDR2 is YENEEA. V was clipped by 5 bases and J by 7 bases, with 15 bases between them. The CDR3 region is CASSAGTPPNEQFF. The CDR3, as DNA: TGTGCCAGCAGCGCCGGGACTCCTCCTAATGAGCAGTTCTTC.

Notes on this clonotype: The junction departs from germline at one end; a sequencing error may be responsible. The chain recombines TRBV4-1 with TRBJ2-3, with no clear D. CDR3 size: 12 residues. Germline V gene sequence: CDR1 MGHRA, CDR2 YSYEKL. This CDR3 reads CATSQGVDTQYF. In DNA form, the CDR3 reads TGCGCCACCAGCCAAGGTGTAGATACGCAGTATTTC.

This clonotype showed up just once. The chain uses TRBV11-3 and TRBJ2-7; 9 bases match TRBD1. CDR3 length: 16 residues. Germline V gene lookup returns CDR1 SGHNT and CDR2 YENEEA. With 9 bases clipped from V and 4 bases from J, the junction kept 16 bases outside the gene matches. The CDR3 region is CASGMTGTGSLYEQYF. DNA of the CDR3: TGTGCCAGTGGCATGACAGGGACAGGGTCTTTATACGAGCAGTACTTC. Looking up the rest from reference TRBV11-3 and TRBJ2-7 gives the full variable domain: EAGVVQSPRYKIIEKKQPVAFWCNPISGHNTLYWYLQNLGQGPELLIRYENEEAVDDSQLPKDRFSAERLKGVDSTLKIQPAELGDSAVYLCASGMTGTGSLYEQYFGPGTRLTVT.

Comment on this clonotype: It is likely a read error, because the conserved phenylalanine at the end of the CDR3 is missing. The DNA is omitted, as the CDR3 cannot be located on it reliably, and the CDR3 follows TCRdb's listing. This chain connects TRBV20-1 to TRBJ2-1; TRBD2, the table's D call, lacks a check against the DNA. Per germline, CDR1 DFQATT and CDR2 SNEGSKA (reference sequence). Ends included, the CDR3 has 17 residues. The CDR3: CSARGAFKRERDNELFL.

Of note for this clonotype: The conserved phenylalanine or tryptophan is not found at the CDR3 terminus, so this likely reflects a read error. This chain joins TRBV6-2 or TRBV6-3 and TRBJ2-3; D not resolved. With 9 bases removed from V and 8 bases from J, the gap between germline ends came to 21 bases. The CDR3 is 14 residues long. CDR1 MNHEY and CDR2 SVGEGT come from the germline V gene. The CDR3, as DNA: TGTGCCAGAGGTGGGCTAGTGCTAGGCGGTACGCAGTATGTT. The encoded protein is CARGGLVLGGTQYV.

The sample holds many counts of this clonotype. The chain has TRBV5-6 and TRBJ2-7, with D uncertain. V shed 0 bases and J shed 7 bases, with 11 bases lying between them. The CDR3 runs to 13 residues. Germline lookup yields CDR1 SGHDT and CDR2 YYEEEE. CDR3 in amino acids: CASSLAGSREQYF. In nucleotides, the CDR3 is TGTGCCAGCAGCTTGGCGGGCAGTAGGGAGCAGTACTTC.

This chain connects TRBV24-1 to TRBJ2-1; D perhaps matches TRBD2 (6 bases). This CDR3 spans 15 amino acids. Germline CDR1 KGHDR, CDR2 SFDVKD. The V and J ends lost 4 bases and 8 bases respectively, with 17 bases between them. The CDR3 spells CATSELEGLTHEQFF. Written as DNA, the CDR3 is TGTGCCACCAGTGAGTTGGAGGGCCTGACACATGAGCAGTTCTTC.

This clonotype was picked up a small number of times. This may come from a read error, since a much larger clone is one base off. The V call is TRBV7-3, the J call TRBJ1-5; D is undetermined. V was pared by 5 bases and J by 11 bases, with 7 bases between. Germline lookup yields CDR1 SGHTA and CDR2 FQGTGA. The CDR3 loop spans 10 amino acids. CDR3 amino acids: CASSPTSQHF. For the CDR3, the DNA is TGTGCCAGCAGCCCTACATCCCAGCATTTT.

To note about this clonotype: The junction differs from germline at one of its ends, possibly a read error. This sequence joins TRBV11-3 and TRBJ2-2; weak D call: TRBD2 (6 bases). CDR3 length equals 12 residues. CDR1 and CDR2 from the germline V gene are SGHNT and YENEEA. The CDR3 nucleotides read TGTGCCAACGGGGACTTCTCCGGGGAGTTGTTTTTT. Translated, it gives CANGDFSGELFF.

This clonotype was observed a few times. This chain joins TRBV2 and TRBJ2-3; D gene uncertain. Germline loops: CDR1 SNHLY, CDR2 FYNNEI. With 5 bases removed from V and 2 bases from J, the gap between germline ends came to 11 bases. The CDR3 covers 14 residues. The CDR3 region is CASSIGLSTDTQYF. CDR3 sequence (DNA): TGTGCCAGCAGTATCGGGCTATCCACAGATACGCAGTATTTT.